Sequencing of this T cell receptor beta chain was carried out in a study of cytomegalovirus exposure and HLA in healthy donors. Study observations and caveats: Among CMV-associated TCR beta chains, most appeared HLA-restricted in a later analysis. The study reported that TCR beta sequences accurately predicted HLA-A and HLA-B alleles in most subjects. 87-base-pair reads could not separate some V segments, including TRBV6-2 and TRBV6-3. There were reportedly fewer N-insertions in an Asian-associated ancestry cluster than the approximately 670-donor mean, in a later analysis.

Regarding this clone: The antigen remains unidentified.

Germline V lookup: CDR1 MRHNA, CDR2 SNTAGT. Losses at the gene ends were 0 bases for V and 4 bases for J; bases not matched to a gene: 3. The CDR3 loop spans 15 amino acids. PCR employed 60 Vbeta and 13 Jbeta primers. TCRdb keeps only in-frame clones here, not all; method: immunoSEQ multiplex PCR. Here the sample spans under 140,000 clones, approximately 79% being singletons. The chain links TRBV6-4 to TRBJ2-3, with 8 bases fitting TRBD2. Sequenced material: PBMCs. The sequence was obtained from a man younger than 45 in good health and CMV-seropositive. Here the CDR3 DNA reads TGTGCCAGCAGTGACTCCCGGGGGGGCCCAGATACGCAGTATTTT. Protein sequence: CASSDSRGGPDTQYF.